This TCR beta chain was captured in a study of blood T cell repertoires in COVID-19. Looking at the study overall: Samples representing acute and convalescent COVID-19 were sourced from the United States, Italy and Spain. PBMCs, B-cell-depleted T cells, or T cells were the source of the cDNA or gDNA that made up the material.

This clone was detected only a few times. Using immunoSEQ multiplex PCR, the repertoire was profiled, and TCRdb retains in-frame clones only, with some absent. This table holds about 41,000 clones, 85% to 90% found once. Looked up from germline, CDR1 is MNHEY and CDR2 is SMNVEV (reference sequence). Trimming stripped 8 bases from V and 2 bases from J, with 4 bases between. The CDR3 runs to 10 residues. The genes are TRBV27 and TRBJ2-7; D uncertain. The source is a human donor in a cohort sampled during active COVID-19. The sequenced sample was peripheral blood. CDR3 loop: CASGPYEQYF. CDR3 bases: TGTGCCAGCGGGCCCTACGAGCAGTACTTC.